These 21 T cell receptor beta chains were all obtained from the same sample, sequenced in a study of Graves' ophthalmopathy and Graves' hyperthyroidism (dated by TCRdb to 2016 to 2019). Sequenced on an Illumina HiSeq 2000. For repertoire sequencing, TCR beta CDR3 regions were amplified from RNA transcripts. The first round was an RT-PCR using HTBI primers with the Qiagen OneStep RT-PCR kit, and this first round was followed by a second-round multiplex PCR, then size selection and purification. The raw public data were reprocessed by TCRdb itself: fastp quality trimming at Q25, MiXCR clonotype calling, in-frame beta chains only. For every CDR3 protein sequence, its rows merge into one entry that carries the most common genes and DNA. Across this sample there are around 660,000 distinct CDR3 sequences, with over 40% seen only once. The biggest ten clones account for about 3.3% of the sample. The source material was peripheral blood. The receptor set was obtained from an adult man with Graves' ophthalmopathy.

The chain links TRBV2 to TRBJ1-2; 8 nucleotides match TRBD1. CDR1 and CDR2 from the germline V gene are SNHLY and FYNNEI. Trimming at V came to 6 bases and at J to 8 bases, leaving 8 bases not matched to a gene. This CDR3 is built from 13 residues. CDR3 residues: CASRRGRGPGYTF. The CDR3, as DNA: TGTGCCAGCAGGCGGGGCAGGGGGCCCGGCTACACCTTC.

This clonotype was counted many times. V gene TRBV19 combines with J gene TRBJ2-2; 7 bases match TRBD2. V shed 4 bases, J shed 4 bases, and the junction held 9 bases outside the gene matches. Germline V gene lookup returns CDR1 LNHDA and CDR2 SQIVND (reference sequence). The CDR3 runs 16 residues. The CDR3 loop reads CASSRDRRGGTGELFF. CDR3 DNA sequence: TGTGCCAGTAGTAGAGACAGACGCGGGGGCACCGGGGAGCTGTTTTTT.

This clonotype showed up many times. V usage is TRBV10-3 and J usage is TRBJ1-1, with D hard to call. This CDR3 region has 15 residues. Trimming left V 0 bases short and J 0 bases short, with 8 bases between. CDR1 ENHRY and CDR2 SYGVKD come from the germline V gene. The CDR3 sequence: CAISESVILNTEAFF. DNA for the CDR3: TGTGCCATCAGTGAGTCCGTGATTCTGAACACTGAAGCTTTCTTT.

This sequence joins TRBV6-1 and TRBJ1-3; 7 bases agree with TRBD1. This CDR3 is 15 amino acids long. Unmatched junction bases numbered 4, after V lost 5 bases and J lost 0 bases. CDR1 and CDR2 (germline): MNHNS, SASEGT. CDR3 amino acids: CASSPRDSSGNTIYF. The CDR3 DNA is TGTGCCAGCAGTCCACGGGACAGCTCTGGAAACACCATATATTTT.

At least ten counts were recorded for this clonotype. This chain uses TRBV18 with TRBJ1-5; D might be TRBD1 (5 bases). Germline CDR1 and CDR2: KGHSH and LQKENI. CDR3 size: 15 residues. The ends were cut back, 1 base at V and 10 bases at J, with 17 bases in the middle. The CDR3 loop is CASSPQTVLFGPQHF. The CDR3 coding sequence is TGTGCCAGCTCACCACAGACAGTCCTTTTTGGACCCCAGCATTTT.

V is TRBV20-1 and J is TRBJ1-2; maybe TRBD1 (6 bases). V gave up 5 bases and J gave up 4 bases, with 17 bases separating them. The CDR3 consists of 14 residues. CDR1 DFQATT and CDR2 SNEGSKA come from the germline V gene (reference sequence). The CDR3 sequence: CSARWTVGGYGYTF. The CDR3 DNA is TGCAGTGCTCGCTGGACAGTCGGGGGCTATGGCTACACCTTC.

The chain couples TRBV9 to TRBJ2-7, with D perhaps assigned TRBD1 or TRBD2 (5 bases each). The CDR3 length is 14 residues. The germline gives CDR1 SGDLS, CDR2 YYNGEE. The V and J ends lost 0 bases and 5 bases respectively, with 12 bases between them. CDR3 region: CASSVGGVGDEQYF. Written as DNA, the CDR3 is TGTGCCAGCAGCGTAGGAGGGGTCGGGGACGAGCAGTACTTC.

This clonotype was found a few times. The chain uses TRBV12-3 or TRBV12-4 and TRBJ1-5; 9 nucleotides match TRBD1. The V segment lost 6 bases and the J segment 2 bases; nucleotides outside the gene matches: 5. CDR3 size: 15 residues. CDR3 sequence (DNA): TGTGCCAGCAGCCACAGGGGGCAGCGCAATCAGCCCCAGCATTTT. Translated: CASSHRGQRNQPQHF.

A few counts support this clonotype. The J gene is TRBJ2-2, the V gene TRBV5-1, with D possibly being TRBD1 or TRBD2 (5 bases each). This CDR3 has 17 amino acids. V was clipped by 3 bases and J by 7 bases, with 22 bases between them. Germline CDR1 SGHRS, CDR2 YFSETQ. Here the CDR3 reads CASSSPGAKGSHGELFF. Written as DNA, the CDR3 is TGCGCCAGCAGCTCCCCCGGGGCGAAGGGTTCTCACGGGGAGCTGTTTTTT.

This clonotype appeared many times. V and J are TRBV20-1 and TRBJ1-2, with TRBD1 identical over 7 bases. Germline V gives CDR1 DFQATT, CDR2 SNEGSKA (reference sequence). Germline trimming cut 3 bases from V and 6 bases from J; bases unmatched to any gene: 7. The CDR3 has 13 residues. The CDR3 loop is CSASSEGAHGYTF. The DNA of the CDR3 is TGCAGTGCTAGTTCGGAGGGGGCCCATGGCTACACCTTC.

On this clonotype itself: This may arise from a read error, as a much more abundant clone is one base away. J is TRBJ2-6 and V is TRBV12-3 or TRBV12-4; maybe TRBD1 (5 bases). The CDR3 totals 14 residues. The CDR3 DNA is TGTGCCAGCAGTTCGCAGTCTGGGGCCAACGTCCCGACTTTC. It specifies CASSSQSGANVPTF.

As to this clonotype: One end of the junction does not line up with germline, which may come from a read error. CDR3 bases: TGCGCCAGCAGCTTGGTAGGTGGACGATCAATTAGGCGCTTC. Translation gives CASSLVGGRSIRRF. The rearrangement joins TRBV5-1 to TRBJ2-5; D ambiguous. CDR3 length equals 14 residues. The germline CDR1 and CDR2 sequences are SGHRS and YFSETQ. The full variable domain, rest sourced from reference TRBV5-1 and TRBJ2-5, is KAGVTQTPRYLIKTRGQQVTLSCSPISGHRSVSWYQQTPGQGLQFLFEYFSETQRNKGNFPGRFSGRQFSNSRSEMNVSTLELGDSALYLCASSLVGGRSIRRFGPGTRLLVL.

This clonotype appeared many times. The V gene is TRBV19, the J gene TRBJ1-1; possible D gene TRBD1, 6 bases. The CDR3 runs to 15 residues. Germline CDR1 is LNHDA and CDR2 is SQIVND (reference sequence). Trimming took off 5 bases at V and 5 bases at J, with 18 bases between the two ends. The CDR3 here is CASSLNRVRGTEAFF. In DNA form, the CDR3 reads TGTGCCAGTAGTCTGAACAGGGTGAGGGGGACTGAAGCTTTCTTT.

This clonotype was seen a few times. This may be a read error: a much more frequent sequence differs by one nucleotide. CDR3 in amino acids: CASSSGPGRNQPQHF. CDR3 sequence (DNA): TGTGCCAGCAGTAGCGGACCCGGGCGCAATCAGCCCCAGCATTTT. J is TRBJ1-5 and V is TRBV7-6; D remains unclear. Trimming removed 6 bases from V and 2 bases from J, with 14 bases in between. Per the germline V gene, CDR1 is SGHVS and CDR2 is FNYEAQ. The CDR3 sequence is 15 residues long. Together with reference TRBV7-6 and TRBJ1-5, the CDR3 gives the full variable domain: GAGVSQSPRYKVTKRGQDVALRCDPISGHVSLYWYRQALGQGPEFLTYFNYEAQQDKSGLPNDRFSAERPEGSISTLTIQRTEQRDSAMYRCASSSGPGRNQPQHFGDGTRLSIL.

This clonotype was seen a handful of times. The chain couples TRBV29-1 to TRBJ2-6; D is undetermined. This CDR3 region has 12 residues. Trimming took off 1 base at V and 3 bases at J, with 1 base between the two ends. Germline-derived CDR1 and CDR2 are SQVTM and ANQGSEA. The CDR3 bases are TGCAGCGTTGAAGGTGGGGCCAACGTCCTGACTTTC. Its protein product is CSVEGGANVLTF.

The J gene is TRBJ2-5, the V gene TRBV10-3; unclear D gene. Germline V gene data show CDR1 as ENHRY and CDR2 as SYGVKD. Trimming removed 0 bases from V and 1 base from J, with 6 bases in between. The CDR3 has 14 residues. Here the CDR3 DNA reads TGTGCCATCAGTGAGTCGCGATTCCAAGAGACCCAGTACTTC. This gives the protein CAISESRFQETQYF.

This clonotype has at least ten counts. The rearrangement links TRBV6-1 to TRBJ1-5; no clear D. The V end was cut by 2 bases, the J end by 1 base, with 3 bases between. This CDR3 comprises 13 residues. Per germline, CDR1 MNHNS and CDR2 SASEGT. The chain's CDR3 is CASSEPSNQPQHF. The CDR3 DNA sequence: TGTGCCAGCAGTGAACCGAGCAATCAGCCCCAGCATTTT.

This clonotype was seen only once. The chain employs TRBV12-3 or TRBV12-4 and TRBJ2-2; D might be TRBD2 (6 bases). The CDR3 sequence is 17 residues long. CDR3 in DNA: TGTGCTAGTGGTTTTAGCCGGGACTCCGGGAACACCGGGGAGCTGTTTTTT. It yields the protein CASGFSRDSGNTGELFF.

This clonotype was found many times. CDR3 bases: TGTGCCAGCAGTTTGTGGCAGCGTGGAAACACCATATATTTT. This gives the protein CASSLWQRGNTIYF. The chain joins TRBV6-5 to TRBJ1-3; D not resolved. V was trimmed by 4 bases and J by 3 bases, leaving 10 bases between them. The CDR3 is 14 amino acids. CDR1 is MNHEY, CDR2 SVGAGI, per germline.

The rearrangement links TRBV6-6 to TRBJ1-3, with a possible D match to TRBD1 (6 bases). The CDR3 loop spans 18 amino acids. V lost 5 bases and J lost 1, with 21 bases in between. Germline CDR1 and CDR2: MNHNY and SVGAGI (reference sequence). The CDR3 DNA reads TGTGCCAGCAGTGAAGCAACTGGTGGACAGAAATCTGGAAACACCATATATTTT. Its translation: CASSEATGGQKSGNTIYF.

On this clonotype: This may be a read error, as it is one base from a much larger clone. This chain connects TRBV2 to TRBJ1-4; 8 bases map to TRBD1. The junction had 13 bases not matched to a gene; V was cut back by 3 bases and J by 7 bases. Germline CDR1 is SNHLY and CDR2 is FYNNEI. The CDR3 has 17 residues. In nucleotides, the CDR3 is TGTGCCAGCAGTGATTTCGCCGACAGGGGAGGCGGTGAAAAACTGTTTTTT. It encodes CASSDFADRGGGEKLFF.